Reported below is one T cell receptor (beta chain). This sample was taken from a study of cytomegalovirus exposure and HLA in healthy donors. The PCR employed 60 Vbeta primers together with 13 Jbeta primers. Profiling relied on immunoSEQ multiplex PCR, and the TCRdb table lists in-frame clones only, not all of them. In all, the sample yields approximately 180,000 clones. Germline loops: CDR1 SQVTM, CDR2 ANQGSEA. V was clipped by 1 base and J by 4 bases, with 10 bases between them. There are 13 residues in the CDR3. This chain joins TRBV29-1 and TRBJ1-2; the D is unclear. The source material was PBMCs. The receptor comes from a man younger than 40 in good health and CMV-seronegative. The CDR3 sequence is CSVEGGASYGYTF. In nucleotides, the CDR3 is TGCAGCGTTGAAGGCGGAGCTTCCTATGGCTACACCTTC.